This section outlines one TCR beta chain sequence together with its context. Antigen specificity is unknown. The data originate from a study of OX40 agonist ivuxolimab in advanced cancers. Overall study: Prior therapy, whether anti-PD-1, anti-PD-L1 or anti-CTLA-4, was allowed, and approximately 37% had some.

The CDR3 has 12 residues. Germline assignment: CDR1 MNHEY and CDR2 SMNVEV (reference sequence). Trimming stripped 7 bases from V and 10 bases from J, with 14 bases between. Assay used: immunoSEQ multiplex PCR; TCRdb lists only in-frame clones, some missing. The sample has tens of thousands of clones; around 81% are singletons. Study-level results: Within 6 weeks, CD4+ and CD8+ blood T cells expanded clonally at 0.1 to 3.0 mg/kg.

Sequences were derived from CD4+ or CD8+ T cells sorted from blood, sampled in a trial of the OX40 agonist ivuxolimab. The receptor was isolated from an adult with an advanced solid tumor such as melanoma, head and neck, liver or kidney cancer. The genes are TRBV27 and TRBJ1-5, with TRBD1 as a possible D gene (6 bases). CDR3 DNA sequence: TGTGCCAGCAAGACAGGAGGGGGACCCCAGCATTTT. Its protein product is CASKTGGGPQHF.